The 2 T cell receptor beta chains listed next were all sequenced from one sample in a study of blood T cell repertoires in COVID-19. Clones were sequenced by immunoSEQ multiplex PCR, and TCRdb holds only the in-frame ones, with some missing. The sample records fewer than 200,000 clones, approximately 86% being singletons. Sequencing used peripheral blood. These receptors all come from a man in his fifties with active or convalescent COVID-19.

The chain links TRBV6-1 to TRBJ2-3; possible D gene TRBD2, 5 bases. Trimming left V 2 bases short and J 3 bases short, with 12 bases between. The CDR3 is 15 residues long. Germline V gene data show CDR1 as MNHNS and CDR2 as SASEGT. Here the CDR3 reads CASSETGVMTDTQYF. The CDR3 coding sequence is TGTGCCAGCAGTGAAACCGGGGTGATGACAGATACGCAGTATTTT.

The CDR3 here is CASSHYSGGPYSYNEQFF. CDR3 DNA sequence: TGTGCCAGCAGCCATTATAGCGGGGGGCCCTACTCCTACAATGAGCAGTTCTTC. V usage is TRBV3-1 (or the pseudogene TRBV3-2) and J usage is TRBJ2-1; TRBD2 agrees at 10 bases. With 3 bases clipped from V and 0 bases from J, the junction kept 8 bases outside the gene matches. The CDR3 runs 18 residues. CDR1 LGHDT and CDR2 YNNKEL come from the germline V gene (reference sequence).